Given below is one TCR beta chain in context. Its antigen is unknown. The sample is drawn from a study of CD8 T cells in ankylosing spondylitis. Study results and limitations: Both synovial fluid and blood in reactive arthritis had previously been reported to carry some motif variants. Disease-linked clones displayed a CD8+ phenotype and appeared relatively rarely in peripheral blood. Made up of fewer than ten highly homologous variants, a TCR beta motif appeared characteristic of ankylosing spondylitis blood. Researchers reportedly found disease-linked clones significantly enriched in matched ankylosing spondylitis synovial fluid.

The CDR3 sequence is 13 residues long. The V end was cut by 2 bases, the J end by 2 bases, with 7 bases between. CDR1 and CDR2 (germline): SGDLS, YYNGEE. Making use of molecular barcodes, quantitative 5'-RACE generated TCR beta libraries. Using its own MiXCR run on the 5' RACE reads, TCRdb lists one record per CDR3 protein. In the table there are 650,000 to 800,000 distinct CDR3 sequences, around 17% of which are singletons. The rearrangement joins TRBV9 to TRBJ1-1; D gene ambiguous. The sample was blood, either unsorted or a sorted T cell fraction (not recorded which). The sequence derives from a male donor with ankylosing spondylitis. The CDR3 DNA follows: TGTGCCAGCAGCGTGGGTTATAACACTGAAGCTTTCTTT. Translating gives CASSVGYNTEAFF.